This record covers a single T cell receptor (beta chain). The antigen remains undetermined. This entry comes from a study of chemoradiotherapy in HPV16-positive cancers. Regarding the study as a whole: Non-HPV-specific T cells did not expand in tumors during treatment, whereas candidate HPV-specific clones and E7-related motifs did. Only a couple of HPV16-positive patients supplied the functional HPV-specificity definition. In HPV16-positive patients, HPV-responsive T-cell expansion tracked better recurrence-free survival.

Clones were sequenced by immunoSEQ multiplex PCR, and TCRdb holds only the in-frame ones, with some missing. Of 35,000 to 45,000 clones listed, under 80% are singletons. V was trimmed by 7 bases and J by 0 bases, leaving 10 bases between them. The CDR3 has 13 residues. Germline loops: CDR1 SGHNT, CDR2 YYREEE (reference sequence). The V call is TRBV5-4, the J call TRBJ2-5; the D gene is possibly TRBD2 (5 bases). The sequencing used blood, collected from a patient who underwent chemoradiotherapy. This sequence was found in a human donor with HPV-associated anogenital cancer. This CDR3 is CASAGADQETQYF. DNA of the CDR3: TGTGCCAGCGCGGGTGCGGACCAAGAGACCCAGTACTTC.